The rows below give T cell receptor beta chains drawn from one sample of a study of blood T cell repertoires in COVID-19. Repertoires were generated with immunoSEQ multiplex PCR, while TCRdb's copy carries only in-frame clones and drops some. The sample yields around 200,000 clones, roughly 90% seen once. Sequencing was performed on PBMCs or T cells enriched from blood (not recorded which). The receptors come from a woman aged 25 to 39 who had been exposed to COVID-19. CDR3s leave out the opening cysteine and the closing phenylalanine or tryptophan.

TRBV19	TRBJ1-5	ASAEGQGVGQPQH
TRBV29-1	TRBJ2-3	SAGGDTDTQY
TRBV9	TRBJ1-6	ASSVGQGYSPLH
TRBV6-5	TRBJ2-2	ASSYTLNTGELF
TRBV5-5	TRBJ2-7	ASSFGLAAQTKAGESEQY
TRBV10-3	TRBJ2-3	AIKGGPDSSTDTQY
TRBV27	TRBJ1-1	ASSLTRDRATEAF
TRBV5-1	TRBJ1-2	ASSWPTGRDGYT
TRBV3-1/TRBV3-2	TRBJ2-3	ASSQDSFGRDYTDTQY
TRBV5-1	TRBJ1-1	ASSPQGWGTEAF
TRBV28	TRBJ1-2	ASSLPLGQGAWGYT
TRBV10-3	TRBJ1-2	AISESWQYGYT
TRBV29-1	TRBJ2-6	SASGGGAGANVLT
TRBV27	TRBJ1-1	ASTPWGRGGAEAF
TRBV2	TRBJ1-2	ASRGQAGNGYT
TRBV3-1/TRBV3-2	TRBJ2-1	ASSQVLAGGLGGYNEQF
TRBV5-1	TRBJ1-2	ASSPQGDYGYT
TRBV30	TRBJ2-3	AWSAVPGGPDTQY
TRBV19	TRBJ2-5	ASSIVAGTGMYQETQY
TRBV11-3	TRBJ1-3	ASSDWTSGNTIY
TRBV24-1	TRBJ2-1	ATSDSPGTSGGSDNEQF
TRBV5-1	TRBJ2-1	ASTPWTSGANEQF
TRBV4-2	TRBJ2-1	ASSQDASGGANEQF
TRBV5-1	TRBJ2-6	ASSREGQSGANVLT
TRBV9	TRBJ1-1	ASSPRGQLNTEAF
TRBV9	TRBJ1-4	ASSAGTGLGNEKLF
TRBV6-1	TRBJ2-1	ASSERFKGARNEQF
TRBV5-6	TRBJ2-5	ASSLSGGGRETQY
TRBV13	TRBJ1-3	ASSQRLEAGNTIY
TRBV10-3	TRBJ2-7	AISGGSVPYEQY
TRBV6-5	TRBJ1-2	ASIPGGVIYGYT
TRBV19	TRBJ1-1	ASSITTGKNTEAF
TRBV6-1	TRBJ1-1	ASSDLRDTEAF
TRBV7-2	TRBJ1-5	ASSLGQGINQPQH
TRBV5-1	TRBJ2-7	ASSLVPWGQGVEQY
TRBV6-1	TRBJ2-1	ASSEDTDPAEQF